This record concerns one T cell receptor beta chain sequence. This specimen belongs to a study of control samples from healthy donors and cancer patients. The CDR3 extends over 15 amino acids. The germline gives CDR1 SGHRS, CDR2 YFSETQ. Trimming took 4 bases from V and 6 from J; bases not matched to a gene: 12. The data were produced by immunoSEQ multiplex PCR, yet TCRdb's version contains in-frame clones alone and is incomplete. The sample contains roughly 100,000 clones, 92% of which appear only once. The sample was blood. The chain links TRBV5-1 to TRBJ1-1; 7 bases match TRBD1. This clonotype was obtained from a human donor in good health. The donor label of this sample is uncertain. CDR3 DNA sequence: TGCGCCAGCAGCGCGGCGGGGACAGCCAAATCTGAAGCTTTCTTT. Translation gives CASSAAGTAKSEAFF.